This TCR beta chain was captured in a study of esophageal squamous cell carcinoma under preoperative chemotherapy. As regards this clonotype: Its cognate antigen is unknown.

Time point denoted: after preoperative PTX-NDP chemotherapy. Before surgery, patients were given preoperative paclitaxel-nedaplatin chemotherapy. Broader study findings: After treatment, tumor-infiltrating lymphocytes seemed to come partly from incoming peripheral T cells, not only local changes. After chemotherapy, TCR diversity rose significantly in peripheral T cells but not in tumor-infiltrating lymphocytes.

MiXCR was run by TCRdb on the PCR reads, yielding one entry per CDR3 protein. Among 34,000 or so distinct CDR3 sequences, about half were seen once, and the ten largest hold roughly 25%. The CDR3 has 13 amino acids. From germline, CDR1 is SSHAT and CDR2 FNYEAQ (reference sequence). The V gene lost 5 bases and the J gene lost 5 bases, with 12 bases spanning the gap. V gene TRBV7-7 combines with J gene TRBJ2-5; no firm D call. The material was obtained from a patient given preoperative chemotherapy. This receptor was taken from a human donor with esophageal squamous cell carcinoma. The donor label of this sample is uncertain. CDR3 residues: CASSLPGWETQYF. The CDR3, as DNA: TGTGCCAGCAGCCTCCCGGGCTGGGAGACCCAGTACTTC. Full variable domain (rest looked up from reference TRBV7-7 and TRBJ2-5): GAGVSQSPRYKVTKRGQDVTLRCDPISSHATLYWYQQALGQGPEFLTYFNYEAQPDKSGLPSDRFSAERPEGSISTLTIQRTEQRDSAMYRCASSLPGWETQYFGPGTRLLVL.